This TCR beta chain was obtained from a study of identical twins. General study results and limits: Potential partial confounding of zero-insertion analyses by invariant MAIT and iNKT cells was noted. Twin pairs had excess sharing that was weaker in beta out-of-frame sequences. Shared out-of-frame alpha sequences (those common to twins) showed excess low generation probability.

The V and J ends lost 6 bases and 1 base respectively, with 16 bases between them. Germline CDR1 is MDHEN and CDR2 is SYDVKM. The CDR3 consists of 15 residues. As for this clonotype: Its specificity is unknown.

One entry per CDR3 protein results from TCRdb running MiXCR on the 5' RACE reads. Of roughly 280,000 distinct CDR3 sequences in the sample, roughly 9% are singletons; the top ten hold 6% to 8.5%. The same sample was also studied in work on yellow fever vaccine responses in identical twins. That investigation notes: Twin vaccine T cell responses reportedly seemed partly convergent, partly personalized.

This TCR was sampled from a woman between 18 and 30 years old in good health. The material sequenced was CD8+ T cells sorted from blood. The rearrangement links TRBV28 to TRBJ2-7; D is unclear. For the CDR3, the DNA is TGTGCCAGCAGGGACGTGCGGCTTCCATCCTACGAGCAGTACTTC. Its protein is CASRDVRLPSYEQYF.